This TCR beta chain derives from a study of tumor and adjacent non-tumor tissue in lung cancer. The template was RNA from unsorted bulk tissue. This clonotype occurred many times. From germline, CDR1 is SGHRS and CDR2 YFSETQ. The V gene lost 0 bases and the J gene lost 1 base, with 8 bases spanning the gap. The CDR3 is 14 residues long. TCRbeta libraries were built with three rounds of nested PCR, modified from ARM-PCR. TCRdb reprocessed the multiplex PCR reads via MiXCR and lists one record per CDR3 protein. The data show roughly 66,000 distinct CDR3 sequences, less than 80% seen once. This sequence originates from a man between 60 and 70 years old with non-small cell lung cancer. The V and J genes are TRBV5-1 and TRBJ2-7; D tentatively fits TRBD1 or TRBD2 (5 bases each). Source material: lung tumor tissue. CDR3 coding DNA: TGCGCCAGCAGCTTGGTTGGGGGTTCCTACGAGCAGTACTTC. Translating it yields CASSLVGGSYEQYF.